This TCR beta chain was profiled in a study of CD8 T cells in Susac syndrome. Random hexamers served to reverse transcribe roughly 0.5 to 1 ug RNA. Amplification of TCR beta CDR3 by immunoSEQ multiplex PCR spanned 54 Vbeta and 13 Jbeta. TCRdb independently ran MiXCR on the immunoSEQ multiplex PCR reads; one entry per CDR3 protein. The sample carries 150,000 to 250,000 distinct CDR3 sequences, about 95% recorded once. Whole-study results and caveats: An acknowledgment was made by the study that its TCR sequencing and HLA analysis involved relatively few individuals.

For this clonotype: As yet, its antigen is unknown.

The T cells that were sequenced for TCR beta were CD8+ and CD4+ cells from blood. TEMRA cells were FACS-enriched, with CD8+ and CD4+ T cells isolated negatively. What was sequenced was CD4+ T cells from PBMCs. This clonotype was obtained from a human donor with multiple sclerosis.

For the CDR3, the DNA is TGTGCCAGCAGCCGGGACAACAGGATTGGGAACACTGAAGCTTTCTTT. Residues: CASSRDNRIGNTEAFF. This chain links TRBV3-1 with TRBJ1-1; D may be TRBD1 (6 bases). Germline loops: CDR1 LGHDT, CDR2 YNNKEL (reference sequence). The CDR3 contains 16 residues. V gave up 4 bases and J gave up 1 base, with 16 bases separating them.